The 8 T cell receptor beta chains below all came from one sample that was sequenced in a study of T cell changes during pregnancy in multiple sclerosis. TCRdb's copy holds only in-frame clones and misses some; the assay was immunoSEQ multiplex PCR. The sample lists 60,000 or so clones, around nine tenths occurring once. The sequencing here drew on peripheral blood, taken before pregnancy. The receptor source for this set is a female donor with multiple sclerosis, enrolled in a pregnancy study.

The CDR3 nucleotides read TGTGCCAGCAGCTTCGCGGGGTCGCCCGAGCAGTACTTC. It is translated as CASSFAGSPEQYF. The chain links TRBV11-2 to TRBJ2-7, with D perhaps TRBD2 (6 bases). Germline V CDR1 and CDR2: SGHAT, FQNNGV. Deletions cut 3 bases from V and 6 bases from J, with 12 bases between. The CDR3 loop spans 13 amino acids.

The genes are TRBV9 and TRBJ2-2, with D hard to call. There are 16 residues in the CDR3. The V end lost 0 bases, the J end lost 6 bases, and 15 bases lay between the germline ends. From germline, CDR1 is SGDLS and CDR2 YYNGEE. CDR3 DNA: TGTGCCAGCAGCGTAGAAGGCGGCGCTTGGCCCGGGGAGCTGTTTTTT. Encoded protein: CASSVEGGAWPGELFF.

The chain carries TRBV25-1 and TRBJ2-1; 13 bases fit TRBD2. CDR1 and CDR2 (germline): MGHDK, SYGVNS. The V segment lost 4 bases and the J segment 6 bases; nucleotides outside the gene matches: 12. The CDR3 sequence is 18 residues long. Here the CDR3 reads CASSGTPGTSGVGNEQFF. In nucleotides, the CDR3 is TGTGCCAGCAGTGGTACCCCCGGGACTAGCGGGGTAGGCAATGAGCAGTTCTTC.

J is TRBJ2-2 and V is TRBV4-1; the D is unclear. V lost 4 bases, J lost 8 bases, and 11 bases lay in between. The germline V gene encodes CDR1 MGHRA and CDR2 YSYEKL. The CDR3 totals 13 residues. The CDR3: CASSPLGPGELFF. The CDR3, as DNA: TGCGCCAGCAGCCCACTCGGTCCTGGGGAGCTGTTTTTT.

The chain combines TRBV10-3 with TRBJ1-1; TRBD1 matches at 7 bases. The ends lost 7 bases at V and 1 base at J; junction bases unmatched: 6. Germline V gene sequence: CDR1 ENHRY, CDR2 SYGVKD. The CDR3 contains 14 residues. The CDR3 loop is CAINPSGGNTEAFF. CDR3 DNA: TGTGCCATCAATCCGTCAGGGGGGAACACTGAAGCTTTCTTT.

CDR3 DNA sequence: TGTGCCAGCAGCGTAGGGGCTAGCGGGGGGTCCCAAGAGACCCAGTACTTC. As protein: CASSVGASGGSQETQYF. The chain joins TRBV9 to TRBJ2-5, with 11 bases that match TRBD2. The CDR3 sequence is 17 residues long. The junction had 5 bases not matched to a gene; V was cut back by 0 bases and J by 1 base. Germline V CDR1 and CDR2: SGDLS, YYNGEE.

The chain combines TRBV7-2 with TRBJ2-7; a possible D gene is TRBD1 (6 bases). This CDR3 region has 13 residues. The germline CDR1 and CDR2 sequences are SGHTA and FQGNSA. Trimming removed 3 bases from V and 3 bases from J, with 9 bases in between. CDR3 sequence reads: CASSFTGRYEQYF. CDR3 DNA: TGTGCCAGCAGCTTCACAGGGCGCTACGAGCAGTACTTC.

The V call is TRBV6-5, the J call TRBJ2-3; D might be TRBD1 (6 bases). Germline V gene data show CDR1 as MNHEY and CDR2 as SVGAGI. V was cut by 8 bases and J by 11 bases, with 26 bases left in between. This CDR3 has 15 amino acids. CDR3 nucleotides: TGTGCCAGCGGGCAGGGGACCCGGCCCGGGATGGGGCAGTATTTT. As protein: CASGQGTRPGMGQYF.